The T cell receptor (beta chain) described here comes from a study of tumor and adjacent non-tumor tissue in lung cancer. Study results and caveats: Tumor tissue had significantly higher TCR diversity than normal lung.

TCRbeta libraries were built with three rounds of nested PCR, modified from ARM-PCR. TCRdb recomputed calls from the multiplex PCR reads with MiXCR, one row per CDR3 protein. The data contain 50,000 or so distinct CDR3 sequences, 74% of them singletons. CDR3 length: 16 residues. Germline V gene sequence: CDR1 LGHNA, CDR2 YSLEER. This sample's RNA came from whole unsorted tissue. The normal lung tissue was taken more than 3 cm from the tumor edge. Between August and November 2014, newly diagnosed, chemotherapy-naive lung cancer patients underwent thoracic surgery in China. This clonotype is a singleton in its sample. Its antigen is not known. Sequence at one end of the junction differs from germline and may be a read error.

The receptor comes from a woman aged 60-75 years with non-small cell lung cancer. The material sequenced was distant non-tumor lung tissue. V is TRBV4-3 and J is TRBJ1-4, with D unclear. The CDR3 sequence is CASSQDARVTIEKLFF. CDR3 bases: TGCGCCAGTAGCCAAGATGCGAGGGTGACTATTGAAAAACTGTTTTTT.